Listed below are T cell receptor beta chains from one sample, sequenced in a study of T cell responses to AZD1222 COVID-19 vaccine. Measured with immunoSEQ multiplex PCR; TCRdb has only the in-frame clones, and not every one. The sample has 130,000 to 150,000 clones; approximately 89% are singletons. Sequenced here: peripheral blood, sampled 28 days after the second AZD1222 dose. These receptor sequences come from an adult who received the AZD1222 COVID-19 vaccine. Both conserved end residues are part of each CDR3. D genes are given only for firm matches. A clone size is listed for some rows: how often the clone was seen (once, few, many), or a class if it is expanded.

14 | TRBJ1-1 | - | TRBD1 | TRBV18 | CASSPPSGGTEAFF | TGTGCCAGCTCACCACCGTCAGGGGGCACTGAAGCTTTCTTT
15 | TRBJ2-3 | - | TRBD2 | TRBV28 | CASSWSGTYTDTQYF | TGTGCCAGCAGTTGGAGCGGGACCTACACAGATACGCAGTATTTT
15 | TRBJ1-5 | few | - | TRBV5-4 | CASSLGQGPNQPQHF | TGTGCCAGCAGCTTGGGCCAGGGGCCCAATCAGCCCCAGCATTTT
12 | TRBJ2-3 | - | - | TRBV12-3/TRBV12-4 | CASSYLTDTQYF | TGTGCCAGCAGTTACCTCACAGATACGCAGTATTTT
16 | TRBJ2-1 | - | TRBD2 | TRBV7-6 | CASSQGAGTSGTQQFF | TGTGCCAGCAGCCAGGGGGCCGGGACTAGCGGTACACAGCAGTTCTTC
12 | TRBJ1-6 | - | - | TRBV5-8 | CASTLPHSPLHF | TGTGCCAGCACCCTTCCCCATTCACCCCTCCACTTT
14 | TRBJ2-1 | once | TRBD2 | TRBV7-2 | CASSAGLRPSGQFF | TGTGCCAGCAGCGCGGGACTAAGGCCGAGCGGGCAGTTCTTC
13 | TRBJ2-6 | - | - | TRBV11-2 | CASSLVVANVLTF | TGTGCCAGCAGCTTAGTAGTGGCCAACGTCCTGACTTTC
16 | TRBJ1-6 | - | TRBD1 | TRBV19 | CASSLSTGTAYSPLHF | TGTGCCAGTAGTCTATCCACCGGGACAGCTTATTCACCCCTCCACTTT
12 | TRBJ2-7 | - | TRBD1 | TRBV28 | CASSRDSYEQYF | TGTGCCAGCAGTCGGGACAGCTACGAGCAGTACTTC
15 | TRBJ2-5 | - | TRBD2 | TRBV6-6 | CASSRTSGIQETQYF | TGTGCCAGCAGTCGGACTAGCGGGATCCAAGAGACCCAGTACTTC
12 | TRBJ2-3 | - | - | TRBV12-3/TRBV12-4 | CASKLSTDTQYF | TGTGCCAGCAAGCTCAGCACAGATACGCAGTATTTT
13 | TRBJ1-5 | - | - | TRBV19 | CASSIDGTQPQHF | TGTGCCAGTAGTATAGACGGGACTCAGCCCCAGCATTTT
10 | TRBJ1-3 | once | - | TRBV30 | CAWLGNTIYF | TGTGCCTGGCTTGGAAACACCATATATTTT
16 | TRBJ2-7 | - | TRBD2 | TRBV7-9 | CASSLDRGLPNYEQYF | TGTGCCAGCAGCTTAGATCGGGGACTACCGAACTACGAGCAGTACTTC
16 | TRBJ2-1 | once | TRBD2 | TRBV14 | CASSQALLADNNEQFF | TGTGCCAGCAGCCAGGCGTTACTAGCGGACAACAATGAGCAGTTCTTC
16 | TRBJ1-3 | - | TRBD1 | TRBV7-9 | CASSSPGTGPGNTIYF | TGTGCCAGCAGCTCTCCCGGGACAGGGCCGGGAAACACCATATATTTT
18 | TRBJ1-1 | - | - | TRBV28 | CANSPTVLGGTRVTEAFF | TGTGCCAACAGTCCTACCGTTCTAGGGGGGACGCGCGTCACTGAAGCTTTCTTT
13 | TRBJ2-1 | once | - | TRBV11-3 | CASSLASWNEQFF | TGTGCCAGCAGCTTAGCGTCCTGGAATGAGCAGTTCTTC
13 | TRBJ2-5 | - | - | TRBV7-9 | CASSSDGQETQYF | TGTGCCAGCAGCTCGGACGGCCAAGAGACCCAGTACTTC
13 | TRBJ1-6 | - | - | TRBV30 | CAWSSRGKAPLHF | TGTGCCTGGAGTTCGAGGGGAAAGGCACCCCTCCACTTT
16 | TRBJ1-1 | - | TRBD1 | TRBV6-2/TRBV6-3 | CASSRRTGGGDTEAFF | TGTGCCAGCAGCCGTCGGACAGGCGGCGGGGACACTGAAGCTTTCTTT
14 | TRBJ2-3 | - | - | TRBV2 | CASSEGLSTDTQYF | TGTGCCAGCAGTGAAGGACTCTCCACAGATACGCAGTATTTT
17 | TRBJ1-3 | - | - | TRBV3-1/TRBV3-2 | CASSPSLSANSGNTIYF | TGTGCCAGCAGCCCCTCCTTGAGTGCGAACTCTGGAAACACCATATATTTT